This record concerns one TCR beta chain sequence. What it binds is unknown. The entry originates in a study of T cells expressing NK-cell markers. Whole-study results and caveats: A range of about 1.0-8% of CD8+ T cells consisted of dominant NKG2C+ clonotypes in a handful of donors. Leadership of the CD3+CD56-NKG2C+ fraction also belonged to these clonotypes in a few donors.

Germline lookup yields CDR1 DFQATT and CDR2 SNEGSKA (reference sequence). The CDR3 spans 14 residues. Production of TCR beta cDNA relied on 5'RACE template switching with UMIs. TCRdb re-called the 5' RACE reads and shows each CDR3 protein once, DNA omitted. The table lists 500,000 to 700,000 distinct CDR3 sequences. The chain carries TRBV20-1 and TRBJ1-5; TCRdb designates TRBD1, a call that cannot be tested without DNA. The origin of this receptor is a man between 18 and 35 years old in good health. Material for sequencing was blood T cells: a sorted CD56 or NKG2C T cell subset, CD4+ or CD8+ T cells, or bulk PBMC T cells (not recorded which). The CDR3 region is CSALPGTDNQPQHF.